The T cell receptor beta chain described here comes from a study of identical twins. Each cDNA held unique molecular identifiers, and template switching gave it a universal primer site. TCRdb re-called the 5' RACE reads through MiXCR, storing one row per CDR3 protein. The sample records just under 550,000 distinct CDR3 sequences, roughly 15% being singletons. Every donor was a healthy Caucasian. The length of the CDR3 is 13 residues. Germline CDR1 DFQATT, CDR2 SNEGSKA (reference sequence). The V segment lost 4 bases and the J segment 2 bases; nucleotides outside the gene matches: 4. Study results and caveats: Abundant beta clonotypes from cord blood bore fewer insertions; memory repertoires lacked this pattern. Cross-sectional statistics, not tracking of the same donors, supported the conclusions.

Details on this clonotype: Its target is not known.

These data were also reused for a study on yellow fever vaccine responses in identical twins.

This clonotype originated in a woman aged 18 to 35 in good health. This rearrangement joins TRBV20-1 to TRBJ2-7, with TRBD2 matching 8 bases. Material for sequencing was CD4+ T cells sorted from blood. This chain's CDR3 is CSATSGHTYEQYV. DNA for the CDR3: TGCAGTGCTACTAGCGGGCATACCTACGAGCAGTACGTC.